The present entry profiles one TCR beta chain with its context. Its antigen is as yet unknown. These data originate in a study of shared clonotypes between healthy human individuals. Across the study: Each donor had three CD4 naive, three CD4 memory, two CD8 naive and one CD8 memory plate. Study observations and caveats: Few donors limited the genetic and exposure-history diversity represented. Clonotype sharing among the donors was expected to vary with sequencing depth.

The ends were cut back, 4 bases at V and 5 bases at J, with 11 bases in the middle. Germline CDR1 reads SGHTA; CDR2 reads FQGNSA. The CDR3 totals 13 residues. At deep level, the assay was performed. Data came from immunoSEQ multiplex PCR; TCRdb stores just in-frame clones and leaves some out. The top ten hold about 0.13% of the sample, which has a few million clones, more than 80% seen once. This TCR derives from a man between 18 and 35 years old in good health. The chain employs TRBV7-2 and TRBJ2-5, with D hard to call. Sequenced: naive CD4+ T cells sorted from blood. Subset described: CD45RA+ positively selected. CDR3 in amino acids: CASSYSVGETQYF. The CDR3 nucleotides are TGTGCCAGCAGCTACTCAGTAGGGGAGACCCAGTACTTC.